The 26 T cell receptor beta chains below were found in one sample sequenced in a study of blood T cell repertoires in COVID-19. Profiled with immunoSEQ multiplex PCR; TCRdb holds only in-frame clones, not every one. Of under 95,000 clones in the sample, 75% to 95% were seen once. The specimen sequenced was peripheral blood. Every receptor here comes from a woman aged 45-59 years in a cohort sampled during active COVID-19.

The chain recombines TRBV7-2 with TRBJ2-6, with D maybe TRBD1 (6 bases). Germline-derived CDR1 and CDR2 are SGHTA and FQGNSA. This CDR3 contains 15 residues. Trimming removed 4 bases from V and 1 base from J, with 8 bases in between. CDR3 in DNA: TGTGCCAGCAGCTCCACAGGGTCTGGGGCCAACGTCCTGACTTTC. This encodes CASSSTGSGANVLTF.

V usage is TRBV16 and J usage is TRBJ1-2, with TRBD1 matching 7 bases. J gave up 2 bases and V 3 bases, and 9 bases lay outside the gene matches. CDR1 is KGHSY and CDR2 is FQNENV in the germline V gene. The length of the CDR3 is 16 residues. The CDR3 loop is CASSQPYRGHNYGYTF. CDR3 coding DNA: TGTGCCAGCAGCCAGCCCTACAGGGGTCACAACTATGGCTACACCTTC.

The rearrangement joins TRBV5-5 to TRBJ2-7; 11 nucleotides agree with TRBD1. The CDR3 has 16 residues. Trimming took 0 bases from V and 3 from J; bases not matched to a gene: 5. Per the germline V gene, CDR1 is SGHKS and CDR2 is YYEKEE (reference sequence). CDR3 coding DNA: TGTGCCAGCAGCTTGGACACCGGGACAGGGGGCTACGAGCAGTACTTC. This encodes CASSLDTGTGGYEQYF.

The chain carries TRBV4-1 and TRBJ1-4, with 7 bases fitting TRBD1. Germline CDR1 is MGHRA and CDR2 is YSYEKL. Trimming at V came to 3 bases and at J to 8 bases, leaving 15 bases not matched to a gene. The CDR3 is made up of 17 amino acids. CDR3 sequence: CASSHARTGQKEEKLFF. Here the CDR3 DNA reads TGCGCCAGCAGCCACGCAAGAACGGGACAGAAGGAAGAAAAACTGTTTTTT.

A remark on this clone: This CDR3 is also generated by other DNA sequences in the sample. V usage is TRBV5-5 and J usage is TRBJ1-5; possibly TRBD1 for D (6 bases). V lost 1 base to trimming and J lost 3 bases, with 8 bases between them. CDR3 length: 14 amino acids. Germline CDR1 reads SGHKS; CDR2 reads YYEKEE (reference sequence). CDR3 sequence: CASSLRTDNQPQHF. The CDR3 nucleotides read TGTGCCAGCAGCTTGAGGACAGACAATCAGCCCCAGCATTTT.

The genes are TRBV5-1 and TRBJ1-1; D gene ambiguous. V was trimmed by 0 bases and J by 4 bases, leaving 7 bases between them. This CDR3 has 13 amino acids. Germline lookup yields CDR1 SGHRS and CDR2 YFSETQ. CDR3 nucleotides: TGCGCCAGCAGCTTGGGTGGCGGCACTGAAGCTTTCTTT. Translated, it gives CASSLGGGTEAFF.

The rearrangement joins TRBV7-9 to TRBJ2-1; 7 bases align to TRBD2. The V segment lost 6 bases and the J segment 6 bases; nucleotides outside the gene matches: 11. Germline CDR1 is SEHNR and CDR2 is FQNEAQ (reference sequence). The length of the CDR3 is 15 residues. The DNA of the CDR3 is TGTGCCAGCAGTTTCGGGACTATACTAGTCAATGAGCAGTTCTTC. This encodes CASSFGTILVNEQFF. Full variable domain (missing parts from reference TRBV7-9 and TRBJ2-1): DTGVSQNPRHKITKRGQNVTFRCDPISEHNRLYWYRQTLGQGPEFLTYFQNEAQLEKSRLLSDRFSAERPKGSFSTLEIQRTEQGDSAMYLCASSFGTILVNEQFFGPGTRLTVL.

This clone appeared once. The chain has TRBV5-1 and TRBJ2-3, with 10 bases lining up with TRBD2. Germline CDR1 SGHRS, CDR2 YFSETQ. The CDR3 has 16 residues. J was trimmed by 3 bases and V by 0 bases; bases with no gene match: 4. As DNA, the CDR3 is TGCGCCAGCAGCTTGGCGCTAGCGGGGGAAACAGATACGCAGTATTTT. This codes for CASSLALAGETDTQYF.

The J gene is TRBJ1-2, the V gene TRBV18; a weak D match, TRBD1 (6 bases). Germline V CDR1 and CDR2: KGHSH, LQKENI. The CDR3 has 17 residues. V was shortened by 6 bases and J by 1 base, with 21 bases between the two germline ends. The CDR3, as DNA: TGTGCCAGCTCGCCGGGACACCTCAAGATTTATAACTATGGCTACACCTTC. Amino acids: CASSPGHLKIYNYGYTF. Using reference TRBV18 and TRBJ1-2 for the parts outside the CDR3, the full variable domain is NAGVMQNPRHLVRRRGQEARLRCSPMKGHSHVYWYRQLPEEGLKFMVYLQKENIIDESGMPKERFSAEFPKEGPSILRIQQVVRGDSAAYFCASSPGHLKIYNYGYTFGSGTRLTVV.

The chain uses TRBV19 and TRBJ2-7; 9 nucleotides line up with TRBD2. Germline V gene lookup returns CDR1 LNHDA and CDR2 SQIVND (reference sequence). The CDR3 covers 14 residues. The J segment lost 3 bases and the V segment lost 4 bases, leaving 4 bases of the junction unmatched. This chain's CDR3 is CASSTAGGDYEQYF. The CDR3 bases are TGTGCCAGTAGTACGGCGGGAGGGGACTACGAGCAGTACTTC. The whole variable domain, filled in from reference TRBV19 and TRBJ2-7, reads DGGITQSPKYLFRKEGQNVTLSCEQNLNHDAMYWYRQDPGQGLRLIYYSQIVNDFQKGDIAEGYSVSREKKESFPLTVTSAQKNPTAFYLCASSTAGGDYEQYFGPGTRLTVT.

The chain employs TRBV6-2 or TRBV6-3 and TRBJ2-1; D is unresolved. This CDR3 has 19 residues. Germline CDR1 is MNHEY and CDR2 is SVGEGT. Between the trimmed V and J ends, which lost 0 bases and 4 bases, there was a span of 22 bases. Here the CDR3 DNA reads TGTGCCAGCAGTTACTCGGGCGTTTTCCAGCTCACTCAATACAATGAGCAGTTCTTC. This translates into CASSYSGVFQLTQYNEQFF.

The rearrangement links TRBV19 to TRBJ1-6; 11 bases fit TRBD1. The junction had 6 bases not matched to a gene; V was cut back by 5 bases and J by 9 bases. Looked up from germline, CDR1 is LNHDA and CDR2 is SQIVND (reference sequence). The CDR3 sequence is 15 residues long. The CDR3 spells CASSPPGTGGSPLHF. The CDR3 bases are TGTGCCAGTAGTCCACCCGGGACAGGGGGTTCACCCCTCCACTTT.

This clone was observed a single time. The chain joins TRBV28 to TRBJ1-2; D is perhaps TRBD1 (6 bases). The V gene's germline CDR1 is MDHEN and CDR2 SYDVKM. V lost 5 bases to trimming and J lost 5 bases, with 12 bases between them. The CDR3 runs to 13 residues. This chain's CDR3 is CASSPRTAYGYTF. In DNA, the CDR3 is TGTGCCAGCAGTCCCCGGACAGCGTATGGCTACACCTTC.

The chain recombines TRBV3-1 (or the pseudogene TRBV3-2) with TRBJ2-4; perhaps TRBD1 as D (6 bases). CDR1 and CDR2 (germline): LGHDT, YNNKEL (reference sequence). The germline V and J ends were trimmed by 4 bases and 8 bases, with 15 bases remaining between them. The CDR3 sequence is 14 residues long. This CDR3 is CASSPPGQGHIQYF. CDR3 sequence (DNA): TGTGCCAGCAGCCCCCCGGGTCAGGGGCACATTCAGTACTTC.

The chain couples TRBV3-1 (or the pseudogene TRBV3-2) to TRBJ1-1; 8 bases fit TRBD1. CDR3 size: 13 residues. CDR1 and CDR2 (germline): LGHDT, YNNKEL (reference sequence). The V and J ends lost 6 bases and 4 bases, in that order; junction bases with no gene match: 4. The CDR3 loop is CASSRTGGTEAFF. The CDR3 DNA reads TGTGCCAGCAGTCGAACAGGGGGCACTGAAGCTTTCTTT.

This rearrangement joins TRBV28 to TRBJ1-5; D is uncertain. Per germline, CDR1 MDHEN and CDR2 SYDVKM. Trimming took 6 bases from V and 8 from J, leaving 11 bases between them. This CDR3 has 12 residues. The CDR3 sequence is CASRGPGEPQHF. Here the CDR3 DNA reads TGTGCCAGCAGGGGCCCCGGGGAGCCCCAGCATTTT.

The chain employs TRBV27 and TRBJ2-3, with 15 nucleotides matching TRBD2. Germline values: CDR1 MNHEY, CDR2 SMNVEV (reference sequence). The CDR3 is 18 amino acids. V gave up 6 bases and J gave up 6 bases; unmatched junction bases: 13. CDR3 DNA: TGTGCCAGCAGCTCTAAGGGGACTAGCGGGGGGCCGAGGGATACGCAGTATTTT. Translating gives CASSSKGTSGGPRDTQYF.

The V call is TRBV24-1, the J call TRBJ2-3, with 11 nucleotides matching TRBD2. After removal of 3 bases from V and 1 base from J, the junction contained 8 bases not matched to a gene. The CDR3 consists of 18 residues. CDR1 KGHDR and CDR2 SFDVKD come from the germline V gene. The CDR3 reads CATSDAGLAGPRTDTQYF. The CDR3 nucleotides read TGTGCCACCAGTGATGCCGGACTAGCGGGCCCCCGCACAGATACGCAGTATTTT.

The rearrangement joins TRBV6-1 to TRBJ2-1; D is unclear. Germline CDR1 MNHNS, CDR2 SASEGT. This CDR3 is built from 11 residues. V lost 2 bases, J lost 9 bases, and 5 bases lay in between. CDR3 coding DNA: TGTGCCAGCAGTGAATGGAGTGAGCAGTTCTTC. This sequence encodes CASSEWSEQFF.

The chain combines TRBV12-5 with TRBJ2-7, with a possible D match to TRBD1 (5 bases). The CDR3 length is 13 residues. Trimming pared 2 bases from V and 7 bases from J, leaving 12 bases between. CDR1 is LGHNT, CDR2 FRNRAP, per germline. In nucleotides, the CDR3 is TGTGCTAGTGGTTTGCAGGGAACGAGAGAGCAGTACTTC. It is translated as CASGLQGTREQYF.

This rearrangement joins TRBV7-8 to TRBJ2-3; D might be TRBD2 (7 bases). CDR1 SGHVS and CDR2 FQNEAQ come from the germline V gene. With 5 bases removed from V and 5 bases from J, the gap between germline ends came to 17 bases. The CDR3 length is 15 residues. CDR3 sequence reads: CASSTSPGEGDTQYF. As DNA, the CDR3 is TGTGCCAGCAGCACTAGTCCAGGGGAGGGAGATACGCAGTATTTT.

The genes are TRBV29-1 and TRBJ2-3, with TRBD2 matching over 9 bases. Germline trimming cut 4 bases from V and 0 bases from J; bases unmatched to any gene: 2. The CDR3 contains 14 residues. Germline V lookup: CDR1 SQVTM, CDR2 ANQGSEA. CDR3 protein: CSVGGRASTDTQYF. CDR3 DNA: TGCAGCGTTGGCGGGAGGGCCAGCACAGATACGCAGTATTTT.

The chain links TRBV2 to TRBJ1-6; the match to TRBD1 covers 7 bases. V shed 4 bases, J shed 10 bases, and the junction held 4 bases outside the gene matches. From germline, CDR1 is SNHLY and CDR2 FYNNEI. The length of the CDR3 is 13 residues. The CDR3 loop reads CASSGQGNSPLHF. The CDR3 nucleotides are TGTGCCAGCAGTGGACAGGGTAACTCACCCCTCCACTTT.

The V call is TRBV7-9, the J call TRBJ2-1, with 7 bases aligning to TRBD1. This CDR3 is built from 14 residues. V shed 5 bases, J shed 3 bases, and the junction held 4 bases outside the gene matches. Germline CDR1 reads SEHNR; CDR2 reads FQNEAQ (reference sequence). CDR3 in amino acids: CASSPRTGYNEQFF. CDR3 DNA sequence: TGTGCCAGCAGCCCGCGGACAGGCTACAATGAGCAGTTCTTC.

This sequence joins TRBV21-1 and TRBJ2-2; the tabulated D call, TRBD2, remains unverified against the DNA. TRBV21-1 counts as a pseudogene. The length of the CDR3 is 16 residues. This CDR3 is CASSGGGGVNTGELFF. The CDR3 DNA sequence: TGTGCCAGCAGCGGTGGCGGGGGGGTGAACACCGGGGAGCTGTTTTTT.

The chain employs TRBV5-1 and TRBJ2-7; TRBD1 matches 11 bases. The CDR3 loop spans 15 amino acids. The V gene end was trimmed by 4 bases and the J gene end by 3 bases; junction bases not matched to a gene: 6. The germline gives CDR1 SGHRS, CDR2 YFSETQ. CDR3 nucleotides: TGCGCCAGCAGCCCAGGTGGGACAGGGGGCTACGAGCAGTACTTC. It encodes CASSPGGTGGYEQYF.